What follows are 27 T cell receptor beta chains derived from one specimen sequenced in a study of Graves' ophthalmopathy and Graves' hyperthyroidism. RNA transcripts served as template for amplifying TCR beta CDR3 sequences. HTBI-primed first-round RT-PCR preceded second-round multiplex PCR. TCRdb recomputed calls from the multiplex PCR reads with MiXCR, one row per CDR3 protein. The sample lists roughly 480,000 distinct CDR3 sequences, roughly an eighth occurring once. Sequencing was performed on blood. Receptor source: a woman in her thirties with Graves' ophthalmopathy.

This clonotype has just a few counts. V usage is TRBV5-5 and J usage is TRBJ1-2; a weak D match, TRBD1 (5 bases). The CDR3 consists of 14 residues. V lost 1 base to trimming and J lost 4 bases, with 11 bases between them. Germline V gives CDR1 SGHKS, CDR2 YYEKEE (reference sequence). CDR3: CASSLTWDAYGYTF. CDR3 nucleotide sequence: TGTGCCAGCAGCTTGACGTGGGACGCCTATGGCTACACCTTC.

A remark on this clonotype: Because the CDR3's place on the DNA is in doubt, the DNA is left out and the CDR3 is given as listed by TCRdb. The chain employs TRBV29-1 and TRBJ2-7; no check of the table's D call, TRBD1, against the DNA was made. The CDR3 length is 14 residues, termini included. Germline loops: CDR1 SQVTM, CDR2 ANQGSEA. CDR3: CSVATGADFYEQCF.

This clonotype was seen only a few times. At one end, the junction sequence differs from germline, possibly due to a read error. The gene calls are TRBV4-1 and TRBJ1-1; TRBD1 aligns across 10 bases. CDR1 is MGHRA and CDR2 is YSYEKL in the germline V gene. There are 15 residues in the CDR3. The CDR3 sequence is CASSQSSTGTGDRIF. The CDR3 DNA follows: TGCGCCAGCAGCCAATCCTCGACCGGGACAGGGGATCGGATCTTT.

Turning to this clonotype: With a much larger clone just one base away, this may be a read error. The chain joins TRBV28 to TRBJ1-6, with 7 bases fitting TRBD1. The CDR3 is 16 residues long. Germline values: CDR1 MDHEN, CDR2 SYDVKM. CDR3 in DNA: TGTGCCAGCAAAACAGGGGCCCCTCTCTATAATTCACACCTCCACTTT. Its protein product is CASKTGAPLYNSHLHF.

This clonotype was picked up a small number of times. The chain joins TRBV6-1 to TRBJ2-7; TRBD1 might be the D (5 bases). The CDR3 loop spans 15 amino acids. V dropped 5 bases and J dropped 1 base, with 15 bases sitting between them. From germline, CDR1 is MNHNS and CDR2 SASEGT. CDR3 nucleotide sequence: TGTGCCAGCAGTCCCAGGGTAGGGAAGTCCTACGAGCAGTACTTC. Translated: CASSPRVGKSYEQYF.

This clonotype was found a few times. J is TRBJ2-2 and V is TRBV12-3 or TRBV12-4; possibly TRBD1 for D (6 bases). There are 15 residues in the CDR3. Trimming took 5 bases from V and 1 from J, leaving 11 bases between them. The CDR3 nucleotides read TGTGCCAGCAGTCCACAGGGAATGAACACCGGGGAGCTGTTTTTT. Translated: CASSPQGMNTGELFF.

This clonotype was counted at least ten times. V and J are TRBV2 and TRBJ2-7; D is uncertain. The CDR3 extends over 11 amino acids. Germline CDR1 and CDR2: SNHLY and FYNNEI. V was cut by 4 bases and J by 5 bases, with 6 bases left in between. In DNA form, the CDR3 reads TGTGCCAGCAGTGTCAAGCACGAGCAGTACTTC. The encoded protein is CASSVKHEQYF.

In this sample, this clonotype turned up many times. The chain couples TRBV4-1 to TRBJ1-1; tentatively, D is TRBD1 (6 bases). V lost 0 bases to trimming and J lost 0 bases, with 11 bases between them. The germline gives CDR1 MGHRA, CDR2 YSYEKL. The CDR3 has 16 residues. The CDR3 loop is CASSQDVGQMNTEAFF. In DNA form, the CDR3 reads TGCGCCAGCAGCCAAGATGTAGGACAGATGAACACTGAAGCTTTCTTT.

This clonotype was picked up many times. The chain uses TRBV28 and TRBJ1-1, with D unclear. The CDR3 consists of 14 residues. Germline V gives CDR1 MDHEN, CDR2 SYDVKM. Trimming shortened V by 6 bases and J by 1 base, and 12 bases separated the two germline ends. The CDR3 region is CASRYPGRNTEAFF. In DNA, the CDR3 is TGTGCCAGCAGATATCCCGGGAGGAACACTGAAGCTTTCTTT.

This clonotype appeared many times. The chain recombines TRBV5-6 with TRBJ2-7, with TRBD2 identical over 10 bases. Germline V lookup: CDR1 SGHDT, CDR2 YYEEEE. V gave up 5 bases and J gave up 2 bases; unmatched junction bases: 4. The length of the CDR3 is 14 residues. CDR3 region: CASRESGRAYEQYF. CDR3 DNA sequence: TGTGCCAGCAGAGAAAGCGGGAGGGCCTACGAGCAGTACTTC.

In its sample, this clonotype was seen many times. The chain combines TRBV12-5 with TRBJ2-5; D not resolved. CDR1 and CDR2 (germline): LGHNT, FRNRAP. Deletions cut 2 bases from V and 1 base from J, with 11 bases between. The CDR3 has 15 amino acids. The CDR3 spells CASGLHGLGQETQYF. The CDR3 nucleotides are TGTGCTAGTGGTTTGCACGGATTAGGCCAAGAGACCCAGTACTTC.

This clonotype came up a few times. V is TRBV30 and J is TRBJ2-5; 8 bases align to TRBD2. This CDR3 is 12 amino acids long. Germline-derived CDR1 and CDR2 are GTSNPN and SVGIG (reference sequence). With 5 bases clipped from V and 4 bases from J, the junction kept 3 bases outside the gene matches. The CDR3 spells CAWGTSRETQYF. The CDR3 coding sequence is TGTGCCTGGGGGACTAGTCGAGAGACCCAGTACTTC.

In its sample, this clonotype was seen many times. The chain uses TRBV28 and TRBJ1-5; 7 bases match TRBD1. With 8 bases clipped from V and 7 bases from J, the junction kept 11 bases outside the gene matches. The length of the CDR3 is 14 residues. CDR1 is MDHEN and CDR2 is SYDVKM in the germline V gene. CDR3 nucleotides: TGTGCCAGCCTTACTAACAGGGGCCGCCAGCCCCAGCATTTT. Encoded protein: CASLTNRGRQPQHF.

This clonotype was seen repeatedly, ten times or more. The chain employs TRBV16 and TRBJ1-3; no clear D gene. V was pared by 1 base and J by 0 bases, with 10 bases between. Germline V gives CDR1 KGHSY, CDR2 FQNENV. The CDR3 is 16 amino acids. The CDR3 DNA reads as TGTGCCAGCAGCCAATACGGACGGTTCTCTGGAAACACCATATATTTT. Protein product: CASSQYGRFSGNTIYF. Filled out from reference TRBV16 and TRBJ1-3, the complete variable domain reads GEEVAQTPKHLVRGEGQKAKLYCAPIKGHSYVFWYQQVLKNEFKFLISFQNENVFDETGMPKERFSAKCLPNSPCSLEIQATKLEDSAVYFCASSQYGRFSGNTIYFGEGSWLTVV.

V usage is TRBV12-3 or TRBV12-4 and J usage is TRBJ1-5; 8 bases are shared with TRBD1. The length of the CDR3 is 15 residues. V shed 3 bases, J shed 2 bases, and the junction held 3 bases outside the gene matches. For the CDR3, the DNA is TGTGCCAGCAGTTTCCAGGGGGCGGGCAATCAGCCCCAGCATTTT. As protein: CASSFQGAGNQPQHF.

This clonotype was seen at least ten times. This chain uses TRBV12-3 or TRBV12-4 with TRBJ2-7; D gene uncertain. The CDR3 extends over 11 amino acids. Trimming pared 5 bases from V and 6 bases from J, leaving 8 bases between. The CDR3 here is CASSRSGEQYF. The CDR3 DNA reads TGTGCCAGCAGTCGTTCTGGCGAGCAGTACTTC.

This clonotype has more than one count but fewer than ten. The chain combines TRBV19 with TRBJ2-7, with no clear D. The germline V gene has CDR1 LNHDA and CDR2 SQIVND (reference sequence). Trimming removed 6 bases from V and 5 bases from J, with 14 bases in between. There are 13 residues in the CDR3. CDR3 sequence: CASSNVGLHEQYF. For the CDR3, the DNA is TGTGCCAGTAGCAACGTAGGGCTCCACGAGCAGTACTTC.

At least ten counts were recorded for this clonotype. The chain couples TRBV27 to TRBJ1-2; tentatively, D is TRBD1 (6 bases). This CDR3 has 13 residues. Germline V gives CDR1 MNHEY, CDR2 SMNVEV (reference sequence). Trimming pared 6 bases from V and 4 bases from J, leaving 12 bases between. CDR3 DNA: TGTGCCAGCAGCAAACAGGGCAGCTATGGCTACACCTTC. Translation gives CASSKQGSYGYTF.

At least ten counts were recorded for this clonotype. This sequence joins TRBV5-5 and TRBJ2-7; no clear D gene. Deletions cut 5 bases from V and 3 bases from J, with 6 bases between. Germline loops: CDR1 SGHKS, CDR2 YYEKEE (reference sequence). This CDR3 has 11 amino acids. The DNA for the CDR3 is TGTGCCAGCAGTCATCTCTACGAGCAGTACTTC. Its translation is CASSHLYEQYF.

There are many counts of this clonotype. This chain connects TRBV7-3 to TRBJ1-2; possible D gene TRBD1, 5 bases. With 5 bases removed from V and 3 bases from J, the gap between germline ends came to 10 bases. The length of the CDR3 is 13 residues. Germline assignment: CDR1 SGHTA and CDR2 FQGTGA. In DNA, the CDR3 is TGTGCCAGCAGCCCGGGACGGCACTATGGCTACACCTTC. Translating it yields CASSPGRHYGYTF.

This clonotype has more than one count but fewer than ten. This chain links TRBV5-6 with TRBJ2-7; D may be TRBD1 (6 bases). Germline loops: CDR1 SGHDT, CDR2 YYEEEE. The CDR3 sequence is 16 residues long. V was cut by 3 bases and J by 3 bases, with 19 bases left in between. The CDR3 DNA sequence: TGTGCCAGCAGCTCAAAACGGGACCCAGGGGTCTACGAGCAGTACTTC. This gives the protein CASSSKRDPGVYEQYF.

This clonotype was detected ten times or more. The chain employs TRBV11-2 and TRBJ1-1; D is ambiguous. The V and J ends lost 5 bases and 2 bases respectively, with 12 bases between them. The CDR3 is 14 residues long. Per germline, CDR1 SGHAT and CDR2 FQNNGV. CDR3 DNA sequence: TGTGCCAGCAGCGTCGGACGGTTAAACACTGAAGCTTTCTTT. It codes for CASSVGRLNTEAFF. Using reference TRBV11-2 and TRBJ1-1 for the parts outside the CDR3, the full variable domain is EAGVAQSPRYKIIEKRQSVAFWCNPISGHATLYWYQQILGQGPKLLIQFQNNGVVDDSQLPKDRFSAERLKGVDSTLKIQPAKLEDSAVYLCASSVGRLNTEAFFGQGTRLTVV.

This clonotype showed up just a few times. The rearrangement uses TRBV11-2 and TRBJ2-5; D is unclear. The CDR3 spans 13 residues. Germline lookup yields CDR1 SGHAT and CDR2 FQNNGV. Deletions cut 4 bases from V and 9 bases from J, with 15 bases between. The CDR3 loop reads CASSSGSNRAQYF. CDR3 coding DNA: TGTGCCAGCAGCTCCGGGTCAAATCGGGCCCAGTACTTC.

This clonotype has a count of ten or more. The chain is built from TRBV28 and TRBJ1-2; the match to TRBD1 covers 7 bases. CDR3 size: 15 residues. CDR1 and CDR2 (germline): MDHEN, SYDVKM. Trimming at V came to 1 base and at J to 4 bases, leaving 6 bases not matched to a gene. The CDR3 DNA reads TGTGCCAGCAGTTTATTGCACAGGGGCGGCTATGGCTACACCTTC. Encoded protein: CASSLLHRGGYGYTF.

The table lists this clonotype with many counts. The genes are TRBV13 and TRBJ2-7; maybe TRBD2 (6 bases). The germline V gene has CDR1 PRHDT and CDR2 FYEKMQ (reference sequence). V lost 2 bases and J 4 bases, leaving 15 bases between the germline ends. CDR3 length: 15 amino acids. CDR3 residues: CASSLRRDWRYEQYF. Here the CDR3 DNA reads TGTGCCAGCAGCTTAAGGCGGGATTGGCGTTACGAGCAGTACTTC. Full variable domain (missing parts from reference TRBV13 and TRBJ2-7): AAGVIQSPRHLIKEKRETATLKCYPIPRHDTVYWYQQGPGQDPQFLISFYEKMQSDKGSIPDRFSAQQFSDYHSELNMSSLELGDSALYFCASSLRRDWRYEQYFGPGTRLTVT.

Comments on this clonotype: A read error may explain this, as a much larger clone is one base away. The chain recombines TRBV6-1 with TRBJ1-2, with 10 positions matching TRBD1. CDR1 and CDR2 (germline): MNHNS, SASEGT. The CDR3 loop spans 14 amino acids. With 7 bases clipped from V and 4 bases from J, the junction kept 6 bases outside the gene matches. CDR3 region: CASTVGQGIYGYTF. Here the CDR3 DNA reads TGTGCCAGCACCGTGGGACAGGGGATCTATGGCTACACCTTC.

This clonotype occurred a few times. The rearrangement joins TRBV19 to TRBJ2-3, with D tentatively TRBD2 (6 bases). The CDR3 has 15 amino acids. Germline V CDR1 and CDR2: LNHDA, SQIVND (reference sequence). V was trimmed by 5 bases and J by 0 bases, leaving 12 bases between them. The CDR3 here is CASSAAGTSTDTQYF. The DNA of the CDR3 is TGTGCCAGTAGTGCCGCCGGGACTAGCACAGATACGCAGTATTTT.